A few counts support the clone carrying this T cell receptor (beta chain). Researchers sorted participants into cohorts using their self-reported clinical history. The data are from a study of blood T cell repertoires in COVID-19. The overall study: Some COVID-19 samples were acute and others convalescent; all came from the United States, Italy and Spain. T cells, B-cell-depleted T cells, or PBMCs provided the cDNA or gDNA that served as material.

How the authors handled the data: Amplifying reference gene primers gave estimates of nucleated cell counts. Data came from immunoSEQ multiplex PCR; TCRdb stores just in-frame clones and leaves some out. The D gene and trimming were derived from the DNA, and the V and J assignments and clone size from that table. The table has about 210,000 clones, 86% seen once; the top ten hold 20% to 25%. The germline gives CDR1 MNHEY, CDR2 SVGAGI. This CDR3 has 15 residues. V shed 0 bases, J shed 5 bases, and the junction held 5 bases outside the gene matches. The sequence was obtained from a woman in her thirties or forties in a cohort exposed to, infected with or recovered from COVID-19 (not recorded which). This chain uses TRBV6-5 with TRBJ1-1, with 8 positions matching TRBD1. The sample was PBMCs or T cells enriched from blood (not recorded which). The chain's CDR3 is CASSYSITGGTEAFF. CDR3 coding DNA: TGTGCCAGCAGTTACTCGATAACAGGGGGAACTGAAGCTTTCTTT.